The rows below give T cell receptor beta chains drawn from one sample of a study of cytomegalovirus exposure and HLA in healthy donors. Generated by immunoSEQ multiplex PCR, the TCRdb table keeps only in-frame clones and is missing some. The sample contains a few hundred thousand clones, about 80% of which appear only once. The sample consisted of PBMCs. The source of these receptors is a woman in her sixties in good health and CMV-seropositive. CDR3s include the opening cysteine and the closing phenylalanine or tryptophan. D genes are given only for firm matches. Where a row states a size, it is once, few, many or the class of an expanded clone; other rows omit it.

>13|NA|TRBV9|TRBJ1-1|NA
CASSERGRTEAFF
TGTGCCAGCAGCGAGCGGGGCCGGACTGAAGCTTTCTTT
>14|NA|TRBV28|TRBJ2-7|NA
CASSFSAGSGEQYF
TGTGCCAGCAGTTTTTCCGCTGGCAGTGGCGAGCAGTACTTC
>15|NA|TRBV5-4|TRBJ1-1|NA
CASSLRGGGNTEAFF
TGTGCCAGCAGCCTGCGAGGGGGGGGGAACACTGAAGCTTTCTTT
>14|NA|TRBV7-2|TRBJ1-5|NA
CASSLGGSASYQHF
TGTGCCAGCAGCTTAGGAGGATCGGCTTCATACCAGCATTTT
>15|NA|TRBV28|TRBJ2-6|NA
CASSTHRVGANVLTF
TGTGCCAGCAGTACCCACAGGGTTGGGGCCAACGTCCTGACTTTC
>14|NA|TRBV18|TRBJ2-5|NA
CASSPATLQETQYF
TGTGCCAGCTCACCAGCGACTCTCCAAGAGACCCAGTACTTC
>16|few|TRBV5-4|TRBJ2-2|NA
CASSLVAGPNTGELFF
TGTGCCAGCAGCTTGGTTGCGGGACCGAACACCGGGGAGCTGTTTTTT
>14|NA|TRBV5-1|TRBJ2-3|TRBD1
CASSLAGGADTQYF
TGCGCCAGCAGCTTGGCAGGGGGCGCAGATACGCAGTATTTT
>15|NA|TRBV4-1|TRBJ2-7|NA
CASSQGHGSSYEQYF
TGCGCCAGCAGCCAAGGACACGGCAGCTCCTACGAGCAGTACTTC
>15|NA|TRBV7-9|TRBJ1-1|TRBD1
CASSSLGQGGTEAFF
TGTGCCAGCAGCTCCTTAGGACAGGGCGGCACTGAAGCTTTCTTT
>13|NA|TRBV5-1|TRBJ2-2|NA
CASSPQGAGELFF
TGCGCCAGCAGCCCACAGGGCGCCGGGGAGCTGTTTTTT
>15|NA|TRBV5-6|TRBJ1-3|NA
CASSLRGFAGNTIYF
TGTGCCAGCAGCTTGAGGGGGTTTGCTGGAAACACCATATATTTT
>13|NA|TRBV19|TRBJ2-2|NA
CAYKNRNTGELFF
TGTGCGTATAAAAACAGGAACACCGGGGAGCTGTTTTTT
>16|NA|TRBV18|TRBJ2-5|TRBD1
CASSPMGQGAGETQYF
TGTGCCAGCTCACCGATGGGACAGGGGGCCGGGGAGACCCAGTACTTC
>15|NA|TRBV6-5|TRBJ1-3|NA
CASRTGGLTGNTIYF
TGTGCCAGCAGAACCGGGGGGTTGACTGGAAACACCATATATTTT
>13|NA|TRBV5-1|TRBJ1-2|NA
CASSLDLEDGYTF
TGCGCCAGCAGCTTGGACCTAGAGGATGGCTACACCTTC
>13|NA|TRBV7-9|TRBJ2-5|NA
CSSSNSGVETQYF
TGTTCCAGCAGCAATTCGGGAGTAGAGACCCAGTACTTC
>15|NA|TRBV6-5|TRBJ1-3|NA
CASAMNGVAGNTIYF
TGTGCCAGCGCCATGAACGGGGTGGCTGGAAACACCATATATTTT
>12|NA|TRBV7-9|TRBJ2-7|NA
CASSADRNEQYF
TGTGCCAGCAGCGCCGACAGGAACGAGCAGTACTTC